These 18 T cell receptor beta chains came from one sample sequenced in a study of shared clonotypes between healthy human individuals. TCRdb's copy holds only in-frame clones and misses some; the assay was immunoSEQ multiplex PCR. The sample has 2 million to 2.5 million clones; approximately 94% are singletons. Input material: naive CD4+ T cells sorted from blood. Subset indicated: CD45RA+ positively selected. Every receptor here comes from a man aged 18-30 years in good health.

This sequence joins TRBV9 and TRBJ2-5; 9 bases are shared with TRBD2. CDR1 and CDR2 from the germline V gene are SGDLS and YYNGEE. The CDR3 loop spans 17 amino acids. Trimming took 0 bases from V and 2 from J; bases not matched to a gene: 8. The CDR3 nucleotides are TGTGCCAGCAGCGTAGCTAGCGGGACGAGGGGACAAGAGACCCAGTACTTC. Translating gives CASSVASGTRGQETQYF.

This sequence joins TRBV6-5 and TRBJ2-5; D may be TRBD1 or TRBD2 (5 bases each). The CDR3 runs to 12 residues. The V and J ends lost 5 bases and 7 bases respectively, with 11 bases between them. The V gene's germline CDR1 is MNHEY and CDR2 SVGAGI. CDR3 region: CASSPGRATQYF. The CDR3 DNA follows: TGTGCCAGCAGTCCAGGGCGGGCGACCCAGTACTTC.

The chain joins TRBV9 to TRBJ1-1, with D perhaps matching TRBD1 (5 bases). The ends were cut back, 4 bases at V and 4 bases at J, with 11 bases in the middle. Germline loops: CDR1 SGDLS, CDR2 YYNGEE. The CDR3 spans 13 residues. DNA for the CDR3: TGTGCCAGCAGCCGTGAGGGGCCCACTGAAGCTTTCTTT. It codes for CASSREGPTEAFF.

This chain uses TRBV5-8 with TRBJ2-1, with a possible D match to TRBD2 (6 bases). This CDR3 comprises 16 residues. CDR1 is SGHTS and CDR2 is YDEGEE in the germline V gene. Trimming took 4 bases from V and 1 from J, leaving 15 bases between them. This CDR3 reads CASSPVGGQSYNEQFF. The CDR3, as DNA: TGTGCCAGCAGCCCGGTGGGGGGTCAATCCTACAATGAGCAGTTCTTC.

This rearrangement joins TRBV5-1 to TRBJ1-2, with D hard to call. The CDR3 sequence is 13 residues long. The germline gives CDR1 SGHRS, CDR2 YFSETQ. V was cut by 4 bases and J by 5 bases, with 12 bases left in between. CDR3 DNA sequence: TGCGCCAGCAGCCCGGACGGTTCTTATGGCTACACCTTC. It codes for CASSPDGSYGYTF.

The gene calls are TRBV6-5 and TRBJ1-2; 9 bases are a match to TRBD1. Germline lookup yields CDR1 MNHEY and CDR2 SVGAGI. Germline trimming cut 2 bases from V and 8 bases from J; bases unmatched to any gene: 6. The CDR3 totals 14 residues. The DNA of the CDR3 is TGTGCCAGCAGTTACGCCGGGACAGGGCAAGGCTACACCTTC. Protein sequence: CASSYAGTGQGYTF.

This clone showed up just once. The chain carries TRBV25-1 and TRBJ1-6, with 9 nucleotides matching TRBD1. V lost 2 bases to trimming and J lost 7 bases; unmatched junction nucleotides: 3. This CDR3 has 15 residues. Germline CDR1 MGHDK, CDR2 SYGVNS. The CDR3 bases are TGTGCCAGCAGTGAAACAGGGGGCCGGAATTCACCCCTCCACTTT. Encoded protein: CASSETGGRNSPLHF.

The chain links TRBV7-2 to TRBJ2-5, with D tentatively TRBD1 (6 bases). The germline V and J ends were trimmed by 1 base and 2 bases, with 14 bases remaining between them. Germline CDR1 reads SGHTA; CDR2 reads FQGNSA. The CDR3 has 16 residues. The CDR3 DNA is TGTGCCAGCAGCTTAGGCCCGACAGGCGGACAAGAGACCCAGTACTTC. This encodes CASSLGPTGGQETQYF.

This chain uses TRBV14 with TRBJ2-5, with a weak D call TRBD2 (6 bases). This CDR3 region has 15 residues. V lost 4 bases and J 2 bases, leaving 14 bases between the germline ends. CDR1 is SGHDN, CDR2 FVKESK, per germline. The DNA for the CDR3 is TGTGCCAGCAGCCGACTTTTAGCGGTACAAGAGACCCAGTACTTC. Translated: CASSRLLAVQETQYF.

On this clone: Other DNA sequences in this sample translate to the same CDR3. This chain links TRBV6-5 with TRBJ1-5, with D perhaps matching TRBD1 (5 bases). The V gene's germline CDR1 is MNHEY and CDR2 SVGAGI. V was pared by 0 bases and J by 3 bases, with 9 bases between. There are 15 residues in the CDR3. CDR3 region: CASSYSGTDNQPQHF. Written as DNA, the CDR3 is TGTGCCAGCAGTTACTCTGGGACGGACAATCAGCCCCAGCATTTT.

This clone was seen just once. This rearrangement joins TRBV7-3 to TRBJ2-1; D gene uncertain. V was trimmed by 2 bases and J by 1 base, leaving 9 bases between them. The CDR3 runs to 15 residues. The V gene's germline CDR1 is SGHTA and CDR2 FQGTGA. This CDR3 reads CASSLGGLSYNEQFF. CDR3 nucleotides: TGTGCCAGCAGCTTAGGTGGCCTATCCTACAATGAGCAGTTCTTC.

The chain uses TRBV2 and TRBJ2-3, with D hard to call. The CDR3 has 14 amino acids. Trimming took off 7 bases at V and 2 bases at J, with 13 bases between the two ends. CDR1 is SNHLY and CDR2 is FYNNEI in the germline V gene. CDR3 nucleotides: TGTGCCAGCACAGGTGGGGTTCCCACAGATACGCAGTATTTT. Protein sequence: CASTGGVPTDTQYF.

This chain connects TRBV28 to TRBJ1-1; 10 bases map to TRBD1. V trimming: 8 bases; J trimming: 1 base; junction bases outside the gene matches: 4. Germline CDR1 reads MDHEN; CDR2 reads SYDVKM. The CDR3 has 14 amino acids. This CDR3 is CASRWTGGNTEAFF. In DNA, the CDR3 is TGTGCCAGCCGATGGACAGGGGGGAACACTGAAGCTTTCTTT.

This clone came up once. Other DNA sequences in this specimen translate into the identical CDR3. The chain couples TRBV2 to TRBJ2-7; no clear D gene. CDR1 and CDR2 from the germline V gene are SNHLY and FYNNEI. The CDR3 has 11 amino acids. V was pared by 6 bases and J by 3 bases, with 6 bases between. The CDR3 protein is CASSGHYEQYF. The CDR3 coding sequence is TGTGCCAGCAGCGGCCACTACGAGCAGTACTTC.

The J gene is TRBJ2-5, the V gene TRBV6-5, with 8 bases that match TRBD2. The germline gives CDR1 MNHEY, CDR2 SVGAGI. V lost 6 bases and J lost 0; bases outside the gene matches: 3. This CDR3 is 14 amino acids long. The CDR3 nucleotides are TGTGCCAGCAGCCGGGGGGGTAACCAAGAGACCCAGTACTTC. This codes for CASSRGGNQETQYF.

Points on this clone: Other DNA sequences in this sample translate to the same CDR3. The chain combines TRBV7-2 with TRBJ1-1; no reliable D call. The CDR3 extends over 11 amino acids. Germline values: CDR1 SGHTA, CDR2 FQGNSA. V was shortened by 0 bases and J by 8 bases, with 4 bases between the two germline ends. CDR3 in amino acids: CASSLAFEAFF. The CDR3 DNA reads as TGTGCCAGCAGCTTAGCCTTCGAAGCTTTCTTT.

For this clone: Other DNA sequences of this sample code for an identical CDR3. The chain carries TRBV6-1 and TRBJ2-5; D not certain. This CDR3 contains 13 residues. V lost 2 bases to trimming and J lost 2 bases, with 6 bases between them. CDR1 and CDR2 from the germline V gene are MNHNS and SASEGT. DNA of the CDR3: TGTGCCAGCAGTGAAAGGGTGCAAGAGACCCAGTACTTC. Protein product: CASSERVQETQYF.

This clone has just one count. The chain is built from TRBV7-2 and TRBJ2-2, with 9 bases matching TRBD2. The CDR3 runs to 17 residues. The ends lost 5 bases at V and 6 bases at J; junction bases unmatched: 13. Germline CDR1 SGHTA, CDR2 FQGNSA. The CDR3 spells CASSGLFRGGAAGELFF. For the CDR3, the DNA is TGTGCCAGCAGCGGGTTATTCCGCGGGGGGGCCGCCGGGGAGCTGTTTTTT.